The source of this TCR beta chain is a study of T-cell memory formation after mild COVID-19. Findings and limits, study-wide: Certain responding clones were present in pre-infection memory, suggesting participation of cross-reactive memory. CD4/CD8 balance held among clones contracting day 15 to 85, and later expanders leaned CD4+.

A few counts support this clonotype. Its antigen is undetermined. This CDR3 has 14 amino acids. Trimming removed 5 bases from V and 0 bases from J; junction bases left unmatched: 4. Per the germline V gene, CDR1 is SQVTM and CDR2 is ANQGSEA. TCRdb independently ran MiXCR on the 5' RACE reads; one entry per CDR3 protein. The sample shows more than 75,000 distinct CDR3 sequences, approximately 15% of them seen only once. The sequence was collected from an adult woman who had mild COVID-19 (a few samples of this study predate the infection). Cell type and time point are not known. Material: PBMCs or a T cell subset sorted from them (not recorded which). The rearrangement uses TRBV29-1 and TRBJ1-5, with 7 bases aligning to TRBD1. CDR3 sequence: CSVTTGVSNQPQHF. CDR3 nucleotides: TGCAGCGTTACTACAGGGGTTAGCAATCAGCCCCAGCATTTT.